This TCR beta chain is from a study of T cells expressing NK-cell markers. Points on this clonotype: Its specificity is not known.

The CDR3 loop spans 16 amino acids. CDR1 is SEHNR, CDR2 FQNEAQ, per germline (reference sequence). Study-level results: Where a handful of donors were concerned, these clonotypes also led the CD3+CD56-NKG2C+ fraction.

TCRdb reprocessed the 5' RACE reads, keeping one entry per CDR3 protein, no DNA. The sample has 550,000 to 600,000 distinct CDR3 sequences; the top ten hold roughly 3.4%. V gene TRBV7-9 combines with J gene TRBJ2-2; TCRdb selects TRBD2, and the lack of DNA leaves this call unchecked. Sequenced input: blood T cells: a sorted CD56 or NKG2C T cell subset, CD4+ or CD8+ T cells, or bulk PBMC T cells (not recorded which). The sequence was collected from a man younger than 35 in good health. The CDR3 region is CASSPGTSGRSGELFF.